This T cell receptor (beta chain) comes out of a study of blood T cell repertoires in COVID-19. Germline lookup yields CDR1 SGHAT and CDR2 FQNNGV. This CDR3 is 14 amino acids long. V was clipped by 8 bases and J by 9 bases; unmatched bases: 9. The assay was immunoSEQ multiplex PCR, and TCRdb's table has in-frame clones only and misses some. The sample shows more than 150,000 clones, roughly 76% of them seen only once. The V call is TRBV11-2, the J call TRBJ2-1; the match to TRBD2 covers 11 bases. Source material: peripheral blood. The sequence was collected from a woman over 75 with COVID-19, enrolled during active disease. The CDR3 DNA reads TGTGCCAGCGGCGGGACTAGCGGTGTCGGTGAGCAGTTCTTC. It translates to CASGGTSGVGEQFF. The full variable domain, in which reference TRBV11-2 and TRBJ2-1 provide the parts outside the CDR3, is EAGVAQSPRYKIIEKRQSVAFWCNPISGHATLYWYQQILGQGPKLLIQFQNNGVVDDSQLPKDRFSAERLKGVDSTLKIQPAKLEDSAVYLCASGGTSGVGEQFFGPGTRLTVL.